This TCR beta chain stems from a study of OX40 agonist ivuxolimab in advanced cancers. The study in broad terms: The costimulatory receptor OX40 (CD134) was targeted by ivuxolimab, a fully human IgG2 agonistic monoclonal antibody. The paper describes the monotherapy dose-escalation part (N ≈ 50 patients) of the phase I trial of ivuxolimab. Among the roughly 52 dose-escalation patients, about 19 had hepatocellular carcinoma, some 15 melanoma, 9 renal cell carcinoma and 9 head and neck cancer. Peripheral TCRbeta sequencing was intended to test whether TCR sequence diversity was altered and clonal T-cell expansion was caused by ivuxolimab. Intravenous ivuxolimab was administered to patients every 2 weeks at six dose levels: 0.01, 0.1, 0.3, 1.5, 3 and 10 mg/kg. Prior anti-PD-1, anti-PD-L1 or anti-CTLA-4 therapy was permitted, and checkpoint inhibitors had been received by less than 45% of dose-escalation patients. Three dose-escalation patients achieved partial responses, one with hepatocellular carcinoma and two with cutaneous melanoma. A male proportion of around 83% and a mean age of 60 years, ranging from roughly 23 to 85, were recorded for the dose-escalation cohort.

As encoded in the germline V gene, CDR1 is WSHSY while CDR2 is SAAADI. V sheds 2 bases and J sheds 9 bases, leaving 17 bases between their ends. CDR3 length: 15 amino acids, cysteine to phenylalanine. The CDR3 DNA has 45 bases and is translated from base 1. The trial excluded patients who had a history of autoimmune disease or who were on systemic immunosuppression. In every dose cohort, peripheral blood was drawn for TCR sequencing at baseline, cycle 4 day 1, and cycle 7 day 1. Samples came from an open-label, multicenter, first-in-human phase I dose-escalation trial of ivuxolimab. Adults with locally advanced or metastatic melanoma, renal cell, hepatocellular, or head and neck squamous cell carcinoma were enrolled in the trial. CD4+ and CD8+ T cells were sorted separately from peripheral blood before TCR sequencing. With regard to this clone: The antigen it binds to is not known. Nothing much larger sits one base from this clone, and base qualities are not available.

Genomic DNA was isolated from the sorted cells so that the TCRbeta CDR3 region could be sequenced. The immunoSEQ Assay was used to sequence the TCRbeta CDR3 regions. The table was pulled from immuneACCESS by TCRdb, which kept in-frame rearrangements only. Such tables lose some clones; where checked, under half of the loss comes from unresolved V genes, and the rest has no known cause. This sample has some 150,000 clones in its table, and about 93% of those were observed once. In total, the top ten clones hold 1% of the sample. What the work shows at the level of the full study, not this receptor alone: In the 0.1-3.0 mg/kg groups, partial responders had among the lowest normalized peripheral clonal expansion, particularly in CD8+ T cells. After ivuxolimab, expanded clones were on average more numerous among CD8+ T cells than among CD4+ T cells. Which antigens the clonally expanded peripheral T cells were specific for was not determined. At doses of 0.1 to 3.0 mg/kg, clonal expansion of both CD4+ and CD8+ T cells in blood was seen between baseline and week 6. Low levels of normalized T-cell clonal expansion were also seen in some patients who did not respond.

Sample: CD4+ or CD8+ T cells sorted from blood, taken in a trial of the OX40 agonist ivuxolimab. This sequence originates from an adult with an advanced solid tumor such as melanoma, head and neck, liver or kidney cancer. The receptor chain draws on TRBV10-2 and TRBJ2-1; D gene: possibly TRBD2, on 5 matching bases. The CDR3 corresponds to CASSERGSAEAEQFF. The DNA is TGCGCCAGCAGTGAGCGGGGTTCCGCGGAGGCTGAGCAGTTCTTC.